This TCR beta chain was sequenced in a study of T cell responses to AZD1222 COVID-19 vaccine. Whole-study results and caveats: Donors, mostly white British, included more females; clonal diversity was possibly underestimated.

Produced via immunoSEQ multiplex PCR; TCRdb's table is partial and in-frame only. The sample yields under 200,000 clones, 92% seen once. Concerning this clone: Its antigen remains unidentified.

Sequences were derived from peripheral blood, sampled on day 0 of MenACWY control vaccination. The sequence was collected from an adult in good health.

CDR3 amino acids: CASSLEGLAINEQFF. For the CDR3, the DNA is TGTGCCAGCAGCTTGGAGGGACTAGCTATCAATGAGCAGTTCTTC. This chain connects TRBV5-5 to TRBJ2-1, with 9 bases matching TRBD2. The V gene's germline CDR1 is SGHKS and CDR2 YYEKEE (reference sequence). Trimming cost V 0 bases and J 6 bases; bases outside gene matches: 4. This CDR3 comprises 15 residues.